This T cell receptor beta chain is drawn from a study of cytomegalovirus exposure and HLA in healthy donors. In the PCR, 60 Vbeta and 13 Jbeta primers were used. TCRdb's table, derived via immunoSEQ multiplex PCR, lists solely in-frame clones and lacks some. The sample has about 130,000 clones, around four fifths seen once. Study-level points and caveats: Rarity characterized most TCR sequences, yet some public TCRs appeared in many donors. In vitro experiments confirmed that three CMV-associated chains were specific for CMV antigens. An analysis that was carried out later associated 16,951 TCR beta sequences with HLA alleles at 0.05 false discovery rate.

Comment on this clone: The target antigen is unknown.

The germline V gene has CDR1 MGHRA and CDR2 YSYEKL. The CDR3 runs to 16 residues. Losses at the gene ends were 4 bases for V and 5 bases for J; bases not matched to a gene: 3. The TCR sequence derives from a man aged 35-49 years in good health and CMV-seronegative. The sample was PBMCs. This chain links TRBV4-1 with TRBJ2-2, with 14 bases that match TRBD2. DNA of the CDR3: TGCGCCAGCAGCCGGCGGACTAGCGGGGGGACCGGGGAGCTGTTTTTT. The encoded protein is CASSRRTSGGTGELFF.